The 21 T cell receptor beta chains given below trace back to one sample, sequenced in a study of Graves' ophthalmopathy and Graves' hyperthyroidism. Using RNA transcripts, the TCR beta CDR3 regions were amplified. Second-round multiplex PCR followed a first-round RT-PCR using HTBI primers. TCRdb ran MiXCR on the multiplex PCR reads and lists one entry per CDR3 protein. The data contain roughly 170,000 distinct CDR3 sequences, approximately 40% of them singletons. Sequencing was carried out using peripheral blood. These receptors all come from a young man with Graves' ophthalmopathy.

In this sample, this clonotype turned up many times. The chain recombines TRBV19 with TRBJ1-2; D remains ambiguous. Germline CDR1 LNHDA, CDR2 SQIVND (reference sequence). The CDR3 is made up of 13 amino acids. V dropped 6 bases and J dropped 7 bases, with 15 bases sitting between them. The CDR3 region is CASRDRIDSGYTF. The DNA for the CDR3 is TGTGCCAGTAGGGATCGTATAGATAGTGGCTACACCTTC. Complete variable domain (other parts from reference TRBV19 and TRBJ1-2): DGGITQSPKYLFRKEGQNVTLSCEQNLNHDAMYWYRQDPGQGLRLIYYSQIVNDFQKGDIAEGYSVSREKKESFPLTVTSAQKNPTAFYLCASRDRIDSGYTFGSGTRLTVV.

The sample holds many counts of this clonotype. The chain carries TRBV6-2 or TRBV6-3 and TRBJ2-7, with D perhaps assigned TRBD1 or TRBD2 (6 bases each). Germline V gene data show CDR1 as MNHEY and CDR2 as SVGEGT. Trimming left V 9 bases short and J 2 bases short, with 17 bases between. CDR3 size: 14 residues. CDR3 coding DNA: TGTGCCAGGGCTCAAGAGGGGGGCGCCTACGAGCAGTACTTC. Amino acid sequence: CARAQEGGAYEQYF.

The chain has TRBV6-5 and TRBJ2-7; 14 bases agree with TRBD2. CDR3 length: 17 amino acids. Germline CDR1 reads MNHEY; CDR2 reads SVGAGI. V was pared by 2 bases and J by 6 bases, with 9 bases of the junction left unmatched. In DNA, the CDR3 is TGTGCCAGCAGTTACAACCGGGGACTAGCGGGAGACTTCGAGCAGTACTTC. Its translation is CASSYNRGLAGDFEQYF.

This rearrangement joins TRBV20-1 to TRBJ2-5, with D unresolved. The CDR3 loop spans 14 amino acids. Between the trimmed V and J ends, which lost 4 bases and 6 bases, there was a span of 18 bases. The germline gives CDR1 DFQATT, CDR2 SNEGSKA (reference sequence). The CDR3 loop reads CSAKPVEVRKTQYF. In DNA, the CDR3 is TGCAGTGCTAAGCCCGTCGAGGTTCGAAAGACCCAGTACTTC.

This clonotype appeared many times. CDR3 residues: CASSPGTNSYEQYF. CDR3 coding DNA: TGTGCCAGCTCCCCCGGGACAAATTCCTACGAGCAGTACTTC. The chain carries TRBV18 and TRBJ2-7; D possibly corresponds to TRBD1 (6 bases). The ends were cut back, 6 bases at V and 1 base at J, with 13 bases in the middle. The CDR3 has 14 amino acids. In germline, CDR1 is KGHSH, CDR2 LQKENI.

The chain combines TRBV24-1 with TRBJ2-2, with D tentatively TRBD1 or TRBD2 (5 bases each). The CDR3 has 18 amino acids. Germline V CDR1 and CDR2: KGHDR, SFDVKD. V was pared by 0 bases and J by 0 bases, with 13 bases between. The CDR3 DNA is TGTGCCACCAGTGATTTGTTCCGGGACGGCGCGAACACCGGGGAGCTGTTTTTT. Its translation: CATSDLFRDGANTGELFF.

This clonotype has ten or more counts. The chain couples TRBV11-3 to TRBJ2-2; D remains unclear. The CDR3 sequence is 14 residues long. Germline V lookup: CDR1 SGHNT, CDR2 YENEEA. Deletions cut 1 base from V and 4 bases from J, with 7 bases between. This CDR3 is CASSLGPGTGELFF. The CDR3 coding sequence is TGTGCCAGCAGCTTAGGTCCCGGCACCGGGGAGCTGTTTTTT.

This clonotype was seen a single time. The chain combines TRBV20-1 with TRBJ2-7; a possible D gene is TRBD1 (5 bases). CDR3 length equals 11 residues. V gave up 6 bases and J gave up 2 bases, with 8 bases separating them. CDR1 DFQATT and CDR2 SNEGSKA come from the germline V gene (reference sequence). Written as DNA, the CDR3 is TGCAGTGCAGGGGCGCCCTACGAGCAGTACTTC. Its protein product is CSAGAPYEQYF.

At least ten counts were recorded for this clonotype. V gene TRBV28 combines with J gene TRBJ1-2; no firm D call. Germline-derived CDR1 and CDR2 are MDHEN and SYDVKM. CDR3 length: 11 residues. V was shortened by 5 bases and J by 6 bases, with 7 bases between the two germline ends. The CDR3 bases are TGTGCCAGCAGTCGACGGAATGGCTACACCTTC. This codes for CASSRRNGYTF.

This clonotype was observed many times. This chain links TRBV30 with TRBJ1-2; no definite D call. CDR3 length: 15 amino acids. V lost 5 bases and J 1 base, leaving 17 bases between the germline ends. Germline V gives CDR1 GTSNPN, CDR2 SVGIG (reference sequence). CDR3 in DNA: TGTGCCTGGGGATACCTCGGGAGCCTTAACTATGGCTACACCTTC. Protein: CAWGYLGSLNYGYTF. The variable domain in full, completed from reference TRBV30 and TRBJ1-2, reads SQTIHQWPATLVQPVGSPLSLECTVEGTSNPNLYWYRQAAGRGLQLLFYSVGIGQISSEVPQNLSASRPQDRQFILSSKKLLLSDSGFYLCAWGYLGSLNYGYTFGSGTRLTVV.

The J gene is TRBJ1-1, the V gene TRBV7-2; D is undetermined. CDR1 and CDR2 (germline): SGHTA, FQGNSA. V was cut by 1 base and J by 1 base, with 10 bases left in between. This CDR3 has 15 amino acids. CDR3 amino acids: CASSLVFGQNTEAFF. The DNA of the CDR3 is TGTGCCAGCAGCTTAGTCTTCGGGCAGAACACTGAAGCTTTCTTT.

Concerning this clonotype itself: An end of the junction differs from the germline gene, which may be a read error. The V gene is TRBV12-3 or TRBV12-4, the J gene TRBJ2-7; 9 bases map to TRBD2. The CDR3 contains 18 residues. The CDR3 reads CTSSFIKRPLAGRYEQYF. CDR3 coding DNA: TGTACCAGCAGTTTCATAAAGAGGCCGCTAGCGGGAAGGTACGAGCAGTACTTC.

This clonotype was recorded at least ten times. The chain is built from TRBV28 and TRBJ2-5; D perhaps matches TRBD1 (5 bases). Germline V CDR1 and CDR2: MDHEN, SYDVKM. This CDR3 comprises 14 residues. V gave up 5 bases and J gave up 5 bases, with 15 bases separating them. DNA for the CDR3: TGTGCCAGCAGTCAGAGGACACCGCCGGAGACCCAGTACTTC. It is translated as CASSQRTPPETQYF.

There are many counts of this clonotype. The chain recombines TRBV20-1 with TRBJ1-6, with D uncertain. V lost 0 bases, J lost 7 bases, and 16 bases lay in between. This CDR3 region has 16 residues. CDR1 and CDR2 from the germline V gene are DFQATT and SNEGSKA (reference sequence). CDR3 sequence: CSARDRRLSDNSPLHF. CDR3 coding DNA: TGCAGTGCTAGAGATAGGAGGTTGTCGGACAATTCACCCCTCCACTTT.

The V call is TRBV28, the J call TRBJ1-1, with D possibly matching TRBD1 (5 bases). The germline gives CDR1 MDHEN, CDR2 SYDVKM. The ends were cut back, 1 base at V and 1 base at J, with 13 bases in the middle. The CDR3 is 16 residues long. The CDR3 sequence is CASSLLGTNRNTEAFF. The CDR3 coding sequence is TGTGCCAGCAGTTTATTGGGGACCAACCGGAACACTGAAGCTTTCTTT.

The V and J genes are TRBV7-2 and TRBJ2-5, with a weak D call TRBD2 (6 bases). CDR1 is SGHTA and CDR2 is FQGNSA in the germline V gene. The CDR3 is 16 residues long. Trimming left V 0 bases short and J 4 bases short, with 15 bases between. In DNA, the CDR3 is TGTGCCAGCAGCTTAGCGGTAGCGGAGAGGGGAGAGACCCAGTACTTC. The encoded protein is CASSLAVAERGETQYF.

This sequence joins TRBV28 and TRBJ2-7, with 12 bases identical to TRBD1. V shed 6 bases, J shed 7 bases, and the junction held 7 bases outside the gene matches. There are 14 residues in the CDR3. CDR1 is MDHEN and CDR2 is SYDVKM in the germline V gene. For the CDR3, the DNA is TGTGCCAGCAGACGGGACAGGGGGCGATGGGAGCAGTACTTC. Translating it yields CASRRDRGRWEQYF. The variable domain in full, completed from reference TRBV28 and TRBJ2-7, reads DVKVTQSSRYLVKRTGEKVFLECVQDMDHENMFWYRQDPGLGLRLIYFSYDVKMKEKGDIPEGYSVSREKKERFSLILESASTNQTSMYLCASRRDRGRWEQYFGPGTRLTVT.

The chain combines TRBV7-2 with TRBJ2-5, with D possibly being TRBD1 or TRBD2 (5 bases each). This CDR3 has 15 amino acids. The germline gives CDR1 SGHTA, CDR2 FQGNSA. The V gene lost 0 bases and the J gene lost 5 bases, with 13 bases spanning the gap. Here the CDR3 reads CASSLALPGRETQYF. CDR3 in DNA: TGTGCCAGCAGCTTAGCCCTGCCGGGGCGGGAGACCCAGTACTTC. Full variable domain (outside the CDR3, taken from reference TRBV7-2 and TRBJ2-5): GAGVSQSPSNKVTEKGKDVELRCDPISGHTALYWYRQSLGQGLEFLIYFQGNSAPDKSGLPSDRFSAERTGGSVSTLTIQRTQQEDSAVYLCASSLALPGRETQYFGPGTRLLVL.

The chain carries TRBV6-1 and TRBJ1-1; D not resolved. CDR3 length: 14 amino acids. Looked up from germline, CDR1 is MNHNS and CDR2 is SASEGT. V was trimmed by 2 bases and J by 2 bases, leaving 9 bases between them. The CDR3 sequence is CASSETLTNTEAFF. The CDR3, as DNA: TGTGCCAGCAGTGAAACCCTGACCAACACTGAAGCTTTCTTT.

This rearrangement joins TRBV6-1 to TRBJ1-1, with D tentatively TRBD1 (5 bases). With 6 bases removed from V and 6 bases from J, the gap between germline ends came to 17 bases. This CDR3 comprises 14 residues. CDR1 is MNHNS and CDR2 is SASEGT in the germline V gene. In DNA, the CDR3 is TGTGCCAGCAGGGGGACGGAAGATAGCTCTGAAGCTTTCTTT. It translates to CASRGTEDSSEAFF.

This clonotype was seen a handful of times. The CDR3: CASSLPGWYGYTF. CDR3 sequence (DNA): TGTGCCAGCAGCTTGCCTGGGTGGTATGGCTACACCTTC. The chain couples TRBV12-3 or TRBV12-4 to TRBJ1-2; D is uncertain. Deletions cut 6 bases from V and 5 bases from J, with 13 bases between. The CDR3 has 13 amino acids.